This section outlines one TCR beta chain sequence together with its context. The germline V gene encodes CDR1 LGHNA and CDR2 YNFKEQ. Trimming took 1 base from V and 8 from J, leaving 5 bases between them. This CDR3 is 11 amino acids long. Profiling relied on immunoSEQ multiplex PCR, and the TCRdb table lists in-frame clones only, not all of them. The repertoire has about 32,000 clones, about 87% of them found once; the top ten carry less than 7%. The data belong to a study of PD-1 and CTLA-4 blockade in melanoma. The receptor was isolated from a human donor with melanoma. The V call is TRBV4-2, the J call TRBJ1-1; TRBD1 is a possible D gene (5 bases). The sequencing used CD8+ T cells from peripheral blood, collected from a patient given anti-PD-1 treatment. The CDR3 coding sequence is TGTGCCAGCAGCCAAGGGGGCGAAGCTTTCTTT. Amino acid sequence: CASSQGGEAFF.